The clone carrying this TCR beta chain was seen just once. The antigen remains unidentified. This sample was taken from a study of shared clonotypes between healthy human individuals. Study in general: Ranging from 18 to 49 in age, donors were a couple of women and three men.

Whole-study results and caveats: Sorted-subset sequencing, rarefaction showed, was incomplete despite large depth. Investigators collected only blood, and repertoires in tissues likely differ.

In the original workflow: ImmunoSEQ gave junction-only sequences without quality scores, so filtering differed. The repertoire was sequenced with immunoSEQ multiplex PCR; TCRdb's copy has only in-frame clones and lacks some. V, J and clone size are those of that table, while D and trimming were read from the DNA. This sample carries a few hundred thousand clones, roughly 84% of them seen once, and the ten largest clones take roughly 16%. Per germline, CDR1 SEHNR and CDR2 FQNEAQ (reference sequence). Trimming removed 4 bases from V and 2 bases from J; junction bases left unmatched: 11. This CDR3 has 18 residues.

Sample: memory CD8+ T cells sorted from blood. The sample's subset: CD45RO+ cells pooled with CCR7-negative TemRA cells. The receptor was derived from a young man in good health. The rearrangement joins TRBV7-9 to TRBJ1-2, with 12 positions matching TRBD1. The CDR3 loop reads CASSSWDRGPSGNYGYTF. The CDR3 coding sequence is TGTGCCAGCAGCTCATGGGACAGGGGGCCCTCCGGGAACTATGGCTACACCTTC.